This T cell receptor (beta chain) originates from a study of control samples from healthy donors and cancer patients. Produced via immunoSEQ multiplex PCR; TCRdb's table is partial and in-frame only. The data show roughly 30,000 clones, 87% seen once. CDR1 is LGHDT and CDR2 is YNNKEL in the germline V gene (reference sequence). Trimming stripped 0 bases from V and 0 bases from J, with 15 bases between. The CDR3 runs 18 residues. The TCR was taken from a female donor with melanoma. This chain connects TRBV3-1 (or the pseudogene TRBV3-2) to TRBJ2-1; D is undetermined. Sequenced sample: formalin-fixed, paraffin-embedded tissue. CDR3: CASSQEPLTAYSYNEQFF. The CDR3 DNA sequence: TGTGCCAGCAGCCAAGAGCCCCTCACTGCATACTCCTACAATGAGCAGTTCTTC.